The following is a T cell receptor (beta chain) sequence with its context. Its antigen remains unidentified. This specimen comes from a study of cytomegalovirus exposure and HLA in healthy donors. Findings and caveats of the study: In an earlier analysis, most TCR beta V segments were productive about 87% or about 30% of the time. Later analysis showed TCR association rates varying by HLA locus, highest for DRB1 and lowest for HLA-C.

PCR amplification relied on 60 Vbeta primers (plus 13 Jbeta primers). In the original workflow: Tens of millions of unique TCR beta chains, about 11 million of them shared, were counted by a later analysis. The protocol was immunoSEQ multiplex PCR, while the TCRdb copy is restricted to in-frame clones and leaves out a portion. Clone size and the V and J calls come from that table; the DNA yielded D and trimming. The sample table sets out about 200,000 clones. Germline assignment: CDR1 SSHAT and CDR2 FNYEAQ (reference sequence). V was shortened by 7 bases and J by 0 bases, with 22 bases between the two germline ends. This CDR3 comprises 18 residues.

This TCR was sampled from a girl aged 2-10 years in good health and CMV-seropositive. Sequenced input: PBMCs. The chain employs TRBV7-7 and TRBJ1-5; weak D call: TRBD1 (6 bases). The CDR3 DNA sequence: TGTGCCAGCATCCTCCTCAGGGGACGCCTCAATAGCAATCAGCCCCAGCATTTT. As protein: CASILLRGRLNSNQPQHF.